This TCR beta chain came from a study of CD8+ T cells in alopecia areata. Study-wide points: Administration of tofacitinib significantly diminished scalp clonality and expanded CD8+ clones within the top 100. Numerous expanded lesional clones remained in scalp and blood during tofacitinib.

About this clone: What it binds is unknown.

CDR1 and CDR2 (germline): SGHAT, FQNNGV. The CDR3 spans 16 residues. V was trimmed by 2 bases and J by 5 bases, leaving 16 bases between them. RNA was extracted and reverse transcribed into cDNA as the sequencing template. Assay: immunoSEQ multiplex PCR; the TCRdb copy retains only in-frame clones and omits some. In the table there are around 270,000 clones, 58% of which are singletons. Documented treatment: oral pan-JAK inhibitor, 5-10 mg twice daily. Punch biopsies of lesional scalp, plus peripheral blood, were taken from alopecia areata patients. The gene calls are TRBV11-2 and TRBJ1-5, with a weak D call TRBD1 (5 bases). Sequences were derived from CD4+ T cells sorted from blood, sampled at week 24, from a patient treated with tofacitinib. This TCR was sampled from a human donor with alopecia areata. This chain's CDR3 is CASSLTVGHEDQPQHF. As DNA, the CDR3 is TGTGCCAGCAGCTTAACGGTAGGACATGAGGATCAGCCCCAGCATTTT.